The source of this TCR beta chain is a study of blood T cell repertoires in COVID-19. As for the study in general: PBMCs, B-cell-depleted T cells, or T cells were the source of the cDNA or gDNA that made up the material.

Repertoires were generated with immunoSEQ multiplex PCR, while TCRdb's copy carries only in-frame clones and drops some. The table shows about 220,000 clones, with roughly four fifths occurring only once. The germline V and J ends were trimmed by 7 bases and 1 base, with 17 bases remaining between them. This CDR3 comprises 16 residues. Germline CDR1 is LNHDA and CDR2 is SQIVND (reference sequence). The sample taken for sequencing was peripheral blood. The receptor was derived from a woman in her seventies with acute or convalescent COVID-19. The rearrangement joins TRBV19 to TRBJ1-5, with D perhaps matching TRBD1 (6 bases). The CDR3 DNA is TGTGCCAGTAAGGGGGAGGGACATGGGAGCAATCAGCCCCAGCATTTT. Protein: CASKGEGHGSNQPQHF.